This T cell receptor (beta chain) was identified during a study of blood T cell repertoires in COVID-19. Study-level background: T cells, B-cell-depleted T cells, or PBMCs supplied cDNA or gDNA.

Here immunoSEQ multiplex PCR was the method, and the copy in TCRdb shows in-frame clones only, minus some. The data show about 97,000 clones, around 87% seen once. V lost 4 bases and J lost 5; bases outside the gene matches: 7. Germline V gene sequence: CDR1 MDHEN, CDR2 SYDVKM. The CDR3 runs to 15 residues. This clone has a single count. The sequenced sample was peripheral blood. The chain employs TRBV28 and TRBJ1-4; 7 nucleotides line up with TRBD1. The clonotype comes from a human donor in a cohort sampled during active COVID-19. The CDR3, as DNA: TGTGCCAGCAGTTCATATGACAGGGCCAATGAAAAACTGTTTTTT. It codes for CASSSYDRANEKLFF.